Listed here is a single T cell receptor (beta chain). Its target is not known. Germline V gene lookup returns CDR1 LNHNV and CDR2 YYDKDF (reference sequence). V was cut by 0 bases and J by 5 bases, with 7 bases left in between. The CDR3 loop spans 13 amino acids. The data were obtained in a study of a mutant IDH1 vaccine in newly diagnosed glioma. At the level of the study: The study started vaccination 4-6 weeks after radiotherapy alone, or with temozolomide cycles. Earlier care involved radiotherapy, temozolomide, or both, and the majority received both.

Some clones are missing from TCRdb's copy, which holds only in-frame ones; the method was immunoSEQ multiplex PCR. The table includes some 130,000 clones, over 75% detected once. Sample time point: week 11, during vaccination. Every single dose of the vaccine, 300 ug of mutant IDH1 20-mer peptide, came with topical imiquimod. The clonotype comes from a man aged 35-49 years with glioma. The input for sequencing was PBMCs, taken from a glioma patient whose treatment included an IDH1 peptide vaccine. The V gene is TRBV15, the J gene TRBJ2-5; unclear D gene. CDR3 in amino acids: CATSRDRWETQYF. The CDR3, as DNA: TGTGCCACCAGCAGAGACCGGTGGGAGACCCAGTACTTC.